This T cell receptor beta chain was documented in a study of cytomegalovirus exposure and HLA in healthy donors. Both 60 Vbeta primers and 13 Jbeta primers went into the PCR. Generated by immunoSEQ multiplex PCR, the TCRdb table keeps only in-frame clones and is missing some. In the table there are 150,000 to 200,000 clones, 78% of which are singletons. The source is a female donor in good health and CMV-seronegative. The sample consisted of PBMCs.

CDR3 region: CASSLNPGSNQPQHF. The DNA for the CDR3 is TGTGCCAGCAGCCTGAACCCCGGTAGCAATCAGCCCCAGCATTTT. This chain uses TRBV9 with TRBJ1-5, with D unresolved. CDR3 length: 15 residues. Germline values: CDR1 SGDLS, CDR2 YYNGEE. Trimming cost V 4 bases and J 0 bases, with 11 bases left between them.